The 12 T cell receptor beta chains below come from one sample, sequenced in a study of T cells in localized non-small cell lung cancer (TCRdb year 2020). Preparation of the library involved the immunoSEQ multiplex PCR assay. TCRdb stores this immuneACCESS table with in-frame sequences only. Part of the clones is absent; in the studies checked, under half of the shortfall reflects unresolved V genes, and no reason is known for the rest. Counted in this sample were around 140,000 clones; around 92% of them appeared once. Over 1.5% of the sample is held by the ten biggest clonotypes. The specimen was peripheral blood, collected before any cancer treatment. Every receptor here comes from a female donor of 60 years or more with stage I lung adenocarcinoma.

The rearrangement uses TRBV28 and TRBJ1-5; D uncertain. The V gene's germline CDR1 is MDHEN and CDR2 SYDVKM. The CDR3 spans 14 residues. V was shortened by 6 bases and J by 6 bases, with 15 bases between the two germline ends. The CDR3 DNA sequence: TGTGCCAGCAGATCCTCCGAAGGGTTTCAGCCCCAGCATTTT. Translation: CASRSSEGFQPQHF.

The chain uses TRBV28 and TRBJ1-5; 7 nucleotides line up with TRBD1. V lost 11 bases to trimming and J lost 7 bases; unmatched junction nucleotides: 14. This CDR3 has 14 residues. Germline lookup yields CDR1 MDHEN and CDR2 SYDVKM. The CDR3, as DNA: TGTGCCGGGTCGGACCGACAGGGAGGCCAGCCCCAGCATTTT. This sequence encodes CAGSDRQGGQPQHF.

The CDR3 loop reads CASTVRGAFHEQFF. The CDR3 nucleotides are TGTGCCAGCACCGTCAGGGGGGCATTCCATGAGCAGTTCTTC. The chain recombines TRBV28 with TRBJ2-1; possibly TRBD1 for D (7 bases). Trimming removed 7 bases from V and 8 bases from J, with 18 bases in between. The CDR3 has 14 residues. Germline-derived CDR1 and CDR2 are MDHEN and SYDVKM.

The chain employs TRBV28 and TRBJ2-1, with D perhaps TRBD1 or TRBD2 (5 bases each). V lost 8 bases, J lost 2 bases, and 7 bases lay in between. Germline CDR1 MDHEN, CDR2 SYDVKM. The CDR3 consists of 12 residues. The CDR3 DNA follows: TGTGCCAGCGGGGACGCCTACAATGAGCAGTTCTTC. As protein: CASGDAYNEQFF.

In this sample, this clone turned up once. V and J are TRBV28 and TRBJ1-1; D is possibly TRBD1 (5 bases). CDR3 length: 13 residues. The V and J ends lost 7 bases and 1 base respectively, with 10 bases between them. Germline loops: CDR1 MDHEN, CDR2 SYDVKM. The CDR3 loop reads CASTGDGNTEAFF. CDR3 nucleotide sequence: TGTGCCAGCACCGGGGACGGGAACACTGAAGCTTTCTTT.

As DNA, the CDR3 is TGTGCCAGCAGCCGGTTGATGGCCCAAGAGACCCAGTACTTC. Translating it yields CASSRLMAQETQYF. V and J are TRBV13 and TRBJ2-5; D remains unclear. Trimming removed 5 bases from V and 1 base from J, with 11 bases in between. The germline CDR1 and CDR2 sequences are PRHDT and FYEKMQ (reference sequence). There are 14 residues in the CDR3.

V usage is TRBV7-2 and J usage is TRBJ2-7, with D unresolved. Germline CDR1 reads SGHTA; CDR2 reads FQGNSA. Deletions cut 1 base from V and 2 bases from J, with 15 bases between. This CDR3 has 16 residues. For the CDR3, the DNA is TGTGCCAGCAGCTTAGATACGACGCCCCGGGCCTACGAGCAGTACTTC. Amino acids: CASSLDTTPRAYEQYF.

The sample holds one count of this clone. V is TRBV19 and J is TRBJ1-4, with D perhaps TRBD1 (5 bases). Trimming pared 5 bases from V and 7 bases from J, leaving 14 bases between. In germline, CDR1 is LNHDA, CDR2 SQIVND (reference sequence). There are 14 residues in the CDR3. The CDR3 nucleotides read TGTGCCAGTAGTCGAGGAGGGGCGGCTGAAAAACTGTTTTTT. Translated: CASSRGGAAEKLFF. The variable domain in full, with the rest retrieved from reference TRBV19 and TRBJ1-4, is DGGITQSPKYLFRKEGQNVTLSCEQNLNHDAMYWYRQDPGQGLRLIYYSQIVNDFQKGDIAEGYSVSREKKESFPLTVTSAQKNPTAFYLCASSRGGAAEKLFFGSGTQLSVL.

CDR3: CSVEDLHLYSSGGYTF. The CDR3 coding sequence is TGCAGCGTTGAAGATCTTCACTTGTACAGCTCGGGGGGCTACACCTTC. The rearrangement joins TRBV29-1 to TRBJ1-2; D unclear. This CDR3 region has 16 residues. V was clipped by 0 bases and J by 8 bases, with 22 bases between them. Germline assignment: CDR1 SQVTM and CDR2 ANQGSEA. The whole variable domain, filled in from reference TRBV29-1 and TRBJ1-2, reads SAVISQKPSRDICQRGTSLTIQCQVDSQVTMMFWYRQQPGQSLTLIATANQGSEATYESGFVIDKFPISRPNLTFSTLTVSNMSPEDSSIYLCSVEDLHLYSSGGYTFGSGTRLTVV.

V and J are TRBV28 and TRBJ2-1; TRBD1 agrees at 9 bases. In germline, CDR1 is MDHEN, CDR2 SYDVKM. V gave up 5 bases and J gave up 14 bases; unmatched junction bases: 13. CDR3 size: 14 residues. CDR3 in amino acids: CASSQQGARIRKFF. For the CDR3, the DNA is TGTGCCAGCAGTCAACAGGGGGCGAGAATTCGAAAGTTCTTC.

The genes are TRBV7-2 and TRBJ1-4; possibly TRBD1 for D (5 bases). The CDR3 has 17 amino acids. The V and J ends lost 2 bases and 1 base respectively, with 14 bases between them. Germline assignment: CDR1 SGHTA and CDR2 FQGNSA. The CDR3 region is CASSLSPGGGTNEKLFF. Written as DNA, the CDR3 is TGTGCCAGCAGCTTATCCCCCGGGGGGGGAACTAATGAAAAACTGTTTTTT.

The chain employs TRBV6-5 and TRBJ2-1; the D call may be TRBD1 or TRBD2 (5 bases each). The CDR3 is 13 residues long. CDR1 MNHEY and CDR2 SVGAGI come from the germline V gene. V shed 7 bases and J shed 4 bases, with 11 bases lying between them. CDR3 DNA sequence: TGTGCCAGCATGGGACCCCTTTACAATGAGCAGTTCTTC. Its protein product is CASMGPLYNEQFF.